Sequencing of this TCR beta chain was carried out in a study of CDR3 diversity in severe acne. One entry per CDR3 protein results from TCRdb running MiXCR on the PCR reads. Seen here are roughly 81,000 distinct CDR3 sequences, over 45% observed once, and the top ten hold over 9.5%. Trimming at V came to 6 bases and at J to 0 bases, leaving 7 bases not matched to a gene. The CDR3 spans 17 residues. This clonotype occurred many times. The TCR was taken from a male donor in good health, serving as a control. V gene TRBV12-3 or TRBV12-4 combines with J gene TRBJ1-4, with 10 bases fitting TRBD1. Input material: blood. The CDR3 DNA reads as TGTGCCAGCAGCCTCGGACAGGGGGTTGCAACTAATGAAAAACTGTTTTTT. Protein: CASSLGQGVATNEKLFF.